This TCR beta chain was identified in a study of cytomegalovirus exposure and HLA in healthy donors. Germline V gene sequence: CDR1 MGHDK, CDR2 SYGVNS. V dropped 5 bases and J dropped 7 bases, with 24 bases sitting between them. There are 18 residues in the CDR3. With respect to this clone: The antigen is unknown.

Use of 60 Vbeta and 13 Jbeta primers characterized the PCR. This table comes from immunoSEQ multiplex PCR, and its TCRdb copy is limited to in-frame clones, with some not included. The table has roughly 150,000 clones, roughly 80% seen once; the top ten hold almost 2.5%. The study, taken as a whole, reports: A later analysis linked a missense DCLRE1C variant to TCR beta V- and J-gene trimming.

This receptor was identified in a boy younger than 10 in good health and CMV-seronegative. The gene calls are TRBV25-1 and TRBJ1-6; D gene uncertain. The sequenced sample was PBMCs. CDR3 nucleotides: TGTGCCAGCAGTCCACGAGCGGGAGTAAAAAGCCGGAATTCACCCCTCCACTTT. It encodes CASSPRAGVKSRNSPLHF. Variable domain in full (rest from reference TRBV25-1 and TRBJ1-6): EADIYQTPRYLVIGTGKKITLECSQTMGHDKMYWYQQDPGMELHLIHYSYGVNSTEKGDLSSESTVSRIRTEHFPLTLESARPSHTSQYLCASSPRAGVKSRNSPLHFGNGTRLTVT.